This T cell receptor beta chain emerged from a study of Graves' ophthalmopathy and Graves' hyperthyroidism. The wider study: The term stable hyperthyroidism indicated an absence of ophthalmopathy within 18 months of follow-up. The study, taken as a whole, reports: Using a 13-signature model, the authors split ophthalmopathy from stable hyperthyroidism, with about 90% sensitivity and 70% to 83% specificity.

In this cohort, patients with other autoimmune diseases, uncontrolled infections, pregnancy or lactation were excluded. Serum thyroxine and TRAb, along with clinical symptoms, thyroid ultrasound and orbital computed tomography, were what diagnosis relied on. There are a few counts of this clonotype. No antigen is known for it. Amplification targeted the TCR beta CDR3 regions, with RNA transcripts as the source material. In the first round, RT-PCR was carried out with HTBI primers, and a multiplex PCR formed the second round. TCRdb re-analysed the multiplex PCR reads in MiXCR, keeping a single row per CDR3 protein. The data contain over a million distinct CDR3 sequences, about 36% of them singletons. This CDR3 contains 16 residues. Germline V gives CDR1 SGHRS, CDR2 YFSETQ. V lost 4 bases, J lost 1 base, and 17 bases lay in between.

This clonotype was obtained from an adult man with Graves' hyperthyroidism. Specimen: peripheral blood or thyroid tissue (not recorded which). The chain joins TRBV5-1 to TRBJ1-2; D may be TRBD1 (6 bases). In DNA, the CDR3 is TGCGCCAGCAGCAGGACACAGGGTTCCGTTAACTATGGCTACACCTTC. Protein product: CASSRTQGSVNYGYTF.